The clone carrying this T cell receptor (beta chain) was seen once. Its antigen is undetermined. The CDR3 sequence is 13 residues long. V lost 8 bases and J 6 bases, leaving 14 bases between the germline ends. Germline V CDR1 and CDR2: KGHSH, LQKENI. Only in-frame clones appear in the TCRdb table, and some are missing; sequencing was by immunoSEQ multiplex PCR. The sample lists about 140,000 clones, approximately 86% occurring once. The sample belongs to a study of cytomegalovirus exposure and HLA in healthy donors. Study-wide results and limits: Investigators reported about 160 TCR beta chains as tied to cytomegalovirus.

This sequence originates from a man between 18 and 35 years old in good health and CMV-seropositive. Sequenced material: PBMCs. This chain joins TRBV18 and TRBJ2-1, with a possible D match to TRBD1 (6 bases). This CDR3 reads CASHLGGGNEQFF. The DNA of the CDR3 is TGTGCCAGCCACCTAGGGGGTGGCAATGAGCAGTTCTTC.